The present T cell receptor beta chain was sequenced within a study of cytomegalovirus exposure and HLA in healthy donors. As for the study in general: The 110 or so validation repertoires used a platform that matched the one used for the approximately 670 first-cohort repertoires, as a later analysis reported. Findings of the study overall: Most sequenced TCRs were rare (though some public TCRs occurred in many donors).

This table comes from immunoSEQ multiplex PCR, and its TCRdb copy is limited to in-frame clones, with some not included. The data contain about 75,000 clones, 85% of them singletons. Deletions cut 5 bases from V and 9 bases from J, with 10 bases between. CDR1 LNHDA and CDR2 SQIVND come from the germline V gene (reference sequence). CDR3 length: 11 amino acids. The approximately 120-subject validation cohort, separate from the approximately 670-subject first cohort, included the donors. A remark on this clone: Its antigen is unidentified.

Sequencing was done on a sample of PBMCs. The clonotype originates from a man aged 25 to 40 in good health and CMV-seronegative. The chain is built from TRBV19 and TRBJ1-1, with D possibly matching TRBD1 (6 bases). The CDR3 bases are TGTGCCAGTAGTTATCAGGGGCAAGCTTTCTTT. Amino acids: CASSYQGQAFF.